This TCR beta chain was captured by sequencing in a study of response to subunit inactivated influenza vaccine (dated by TCRdb to the late 2010s). Study-level background: Deep quantitative T cell receptor repertoire profiling was used in the study to track responses to a trivalent subunit inactivated influenza vaccine.

The germline V gene encodes CDR1 SQVTM and CDR2 ANQGSEA. From the cysteine through the phenylalanine, the CDR3 covers 12 amino acids. Just the 36-base CDR3 DNA is kept, in frame starting at base 1. V and J are truncated by 4 bases and 3 bases respectively, leaving an intervening sequence of 10 bases. Beyond this particular receptor, the publication reports: The authors proposed that each seasonal influenza vaccination may bring in only a limited number of new T cells.

The library was produced with RT-PCR. The run used an Illumina HiSeq 2500. TCRdb handled the public reads itself, with Q25 trimming in fastp and clone calling in MiXCR, and kept productive beta chains. CDR3 protein sequences are deduplicated, and each keeps its most common genes and DNA. The sample table shows approximately 490,000 distinct CDR3 sequences, and approximately 6.9% are seen once. The ten largest clones take up 10% to 15% of the sample. This clonotype was found many times. The antigen it recognizes is unknown. No per-base quality is available; no much larger clone lies one base away. The chain couples TRBV29-1 to TRBJ2-7; perhaps TRBD1 is the D gene, with 6 bases matching. The input for sequencing was PBMCs from blood, taken about 24 months after vaccination. This TCR derives from a man aged 50 to 75 who received an inactivated influenza vaccine. Donor details come from another sample of the same person, matched by shared clones. The CDR3 reads as follows: CSVAQDSYEQYF. The sequenced DNA is TGCAGCGTTGCCCAGGACAGCTACGAGCAGTACTTC.